The 16 T cell receptor beta chains reported below all come from one sample, sequenced in a study of control samples from healthy donors and cancer patients. Only in-frame clones appear in the TCRdb table, and some are missing; sequencing was by immunoSEQ multiplex PCR. The clone table shows around 190,000 clones, with the ten largest holding more than 2%. Sequencing used blood. The receptors stem from a woman aged 30 to 39 in good health.

V and J are TRBV10-3 and TRBJ2-7, with 7 bases matching TRBD2. CDR3 length: 14 amino acids. Trimming at V came to 4 bases and at J to 6 bases, leaving 9 bases not matched to a gene. Germline values: CDR1 ENHRY, CDR2 SYGVKD. Written as DNA, the CDR3 is TGTGCCATCAGTGGGGAGGGGACTGGTTTCGAGCAGTACTTC. This codes for CAISGEGTGFEQYF.

The chain employs TRBV6-6 and TRBJ2-1, with D tentatively TRBD1 (6 bases). CDR1 and CDR2 from the germline V gene are MNHNY and SVGAGI (reference sequence). The V gene lost 0 bases and the J gene lost 14 bases, with 17 bases spanning the gap. This CDR3 comprises 14 residues. The CDR3 loop is CASSYSLRQVGEFF. The DNA of the CDR3 is TGTGCCAGCAGTTACTCTCTCAGACAGGTTGGAGAGTTCTTC.

The CDR3 bases are TGCGCCAGCAGCCAAGATGGTCGACAGGGGGCACGAAACACCATATATTTT. As protein: CASSQDGRQGARNTIYF. This chain connects TRBV4-3 to TRBJ1-3; 10 positions match TRBD1. The germline V gene encodes CDR1 LGHNA and CDR2 YSLEER. This CDR3 has 17 residues. J was trimmed by 5 bases and V by 0 bases; bases with no gene match: 7.

The genes are TRBV5-1 and TRBJ2-7; D is undetermined. Looked up from germline, CDR1 is SGHRS and CDR2 is YFSETQ. With 0 bases removed from V and 0 bases from J, the gap between germline ends came to 10 bases. This CDR3 is 15 amino acids long. Written as DNA, the CDR3 is TGCGCCAGCAGCTTGGTGGTTGCGAGCTCCTACGAGCAGTACTTC. It codes for CASSLVVASSYEQYF. The whole variable domain, remainder taken from reference TRBV5-1 and TRBJ2-7, is KAGVTQTPRYLIKTRGQQVTLSCSPISGHRSVSWYQQTPGQGLQFLFEYFSETQRNKGNFPGRFSGRQFSNSRSEMNVSTLELGDSALYLCASSLVVASSYEQYFGPGTRLTVT.

V gene TRBV6-5 combines with J gene TRBJ2-7; TRBD2 aligns across 8 bases. CDR1 is MNHEY and CDR2 is SVGAGI in the germline V gene. J gave up 4 bases and V 7 bases, and 9 bases lay outside the gene matches. The CDR3 is made up of 14 amino acids. CDR3 nucleotide sequence: TGTGCCAGCAAAACGACTAGCGCAATATACGAGCAGTACTTC. As protein: CASKTTSAIYEQYF.

The chain links TRBV15 to TRBJ1-4; 11 nucleotides match TRBD1. V lost 0 bases, J lost 7 bases, and 10 bases stayed unmatched. CDR1 and CDR2 from the germline V gene are LNHNV and YYDKDF (reference sequence). The CDR3 runs 18 residues. The CDR3 loop is CATSREVGQGVGGEKLFF. The CDR3 bases are TGTGCCACCAGCAGAGAAGTGGGACAGGGGGTCGGTGGTGAAAAACTGTTTTTT.

This CDR3 is CASSEGVAPPRETQYF. CDR3 nucleotides: TGTGCCAGCAGTGAGGGGGTTGCCCCGCCCCGAGAGACCCAGTACTTC. The V gene is TRBV6-1, the J gene TRBJ2-5; D possibly uses TRBD1 or TRBD2 (5 bases each). Trimming left V 3 bases short and J 4 bases short, with 18 bases between. Germline V CDR1 and CDR2: MNHNS, SASEGT. CDR3 length: 16 residues.

On this clone itself: This sample also contains other DNA sequences that code for the same CDR3. The rearrangement joins TRBV12-3 or TRBV12-4 to TRBJ1-1; D remains ambiguous. This CDR3 spans 13 amino acids. Trimming took 1 base from V and 0 from J, leaving 3 bases between them. CDR3 residues: CASSLGLNTEAFF. CDR3 DNA: TGTGCCAGCAGTTTAGGCCTGAACACTGAAGCTTTCTTT.

Worth noting for this clone: This specimen includes other DNA sequences encoding the same CDR3. V and J are TRBV3-1 (or the pseudogene TRBV3-2) and TRBJ1-2; no clear D. V was trimmed by 0 bases and J by 2 bases, leaving 1 base between them. Germline V gene sequence: CDR1 LGHDT, CDR2 YNNKEL (reference sequence). The CDR3 is 12 residues long. CDR3: CASSQENYGYTF. CDR3 sequence (DNA): TGTGCCAGCAGCCAAGAGAACTATGGCTACACCTTC.

V gene TRBV6-5 combines with J gene TRBJ2-3; 11 bases map to TRBD1. V lost 4 bases and J lost 6; bases outside the gene matches: 6. Germline assignment: CDR1 MNHEY and CDR2 SVGAGI. The CDR3 loop spans 15 amino acids. The CDR3 sequence: CASSWGTGGDDTQYF. In DNA form, the CDR3 reads TGTGCCAGCAGTTGGGGGACAGGGGGAGATGATACGCAGTATTTT.

The CDR3 is CASSQPDRTGYTF. The CDR3 DNA reads TGTGCCAGCAGCCAACCCGACCGGACGGGCTACACCTTC. The chain employs TRBV4-2 and TRBJ1-2; D is ambiguous. This CDR3 is built from 13 residues. V was cut by 2 bases and J by 8 bases, with 12 bases left in between. From germline, CDR1 is LGHNA and CDR2 YNFKEQ.

The chain joins TRBV20-1 to TRBJ2-2; a weak D match, TRBD2 (6 bases). This CDR3 spans 15 amino acids. The germline CDR1 and CDR2 sequences are DFQATT and SNEGSKA (reference sequence). The V gene lost 3 bases and the J gene lost 0 bases, with 11 bases spanning the gap. The CDR3 reads CSASRAGSNTGELFF. DNA of the CDR3: TGCAGTGCTAGTCGGGCGGGGTCGAACACCGGGGAGCTGTTTTTT.

J is TRBJ1-2 and V is TRBV7-9; D not certain. Germline CDR1 SEHNR, CDR2 FQNEAQ (reference sequence). The ends were cut back, 3 bases at V and 4 bases at J, with 15 bases in the middle. The CDR3 has 15 residues. The chain's CDR3 is CASSLGSLAVYGYTF. CDR3 nucleotide sequence: TGTGCCAGCAGCTTGGGTAGTCTCGCTGTCTATGGCTACACCTTC.

Turning to this clone: The germline gene is not matched at one end of the junction; a read error may be the cause. The rearrangement links TRBV7-7 to TRBJ1-3, with TRBD1 as a possible D gene (6 bases). CDR3 length: 15 amino acids. Germline V lookup: CDR1 SSHAT, CDR2 FNYEAQ (reference sequence). The DNA of the CDR3 is TGTGCTAGCAGCAAAAACAGGGACTCTGGAAACACCATATATTTT. This gives the protein CASSKNRDSGNTIYF.

The V call is TRBV27, the J call TRBJ1-6; a weak D match, TRBD1 (6 bases). Per germline, CDR1 MNHEY and CDR2 SMNVEV (reference sequence). The CDR3 runs to 15 residues. The V and J ends lost 5 bases and 5 bases respectively, with 13 bases between them. The CDR3 here is CASSREGDHNSPLHF. Here the CDR3 DNA reads TGTGCCAGCAGTCGCGAGGGGGACCATAATTCACCCCTCCACTTT.

In DNA, the CDR3 is TGCGCCAGCAGCTCGACTAGCGGGGCGAACAATGAGCAGTTCTTC. This sequence encodes CASSSTSGANNEQFF. The V call is TRBV5-1, the J call TRBJ2-1; TRBD2 aligns across 11 bases. This CDR3 has 15 residues. The J segment lost 5 bases and the V segment lost 3 bases, leaving 4 bases of the junction unmatched. Germline CDR1 SGHRS, CDR2 YFSETQ.